These 19 T cell receptor beta chains came from one sample sequenced in a study of blood T cell repertoires in COVID-19. TCRdb's copy holds only in-frame clones and misses some; the assay was immunoSEQ multiplex PCR. The sample holds 470,000 or so clones, approximately 90% seen once. Input material: PBMCs or T cells enriched from blood (not recorded which). Receptors were obtained from a young woman with acute COVID-19.

The DNA for the CDR3 is TGCGCCAGCAGCCAAGATCAGGGTCAAGTTTCGGCTAATGAAAAACTGTTTTTT. The encoded protein is CASSQDQGQVSANEKLFF. This chain links TRBV4-3 with TRBJ1-4, with a possible D match to TRBD1 (5 bases). This CDR3 region has 18 residues. Germline values: CDR1 LGHNA, CDR2 YSLEER. The germline V and J ends were trimmed by 0 bases and 3 bases, with 17 bases remaining between them.

The rearrangement links TRBV13 to TRBJ2-2, with D possibly being TRBD2 (6 bases). Germline assignment: CDR1 PRHDT and CDR2 FYEKMQ (reference sequence). The CDR3 covers 14 residues. V was pared by 5 bases and J by 4 bases, with 11 bases between. The CDR3 nucleotides read TGTGCCAGCAGCCTAAGGGACTCCACCGGGGAGCTGTTTTTT. Translating it yields CASSLRDSTGELFF.

Only one count was recorded for this clone. CDR3: CASSLNSLSGNTIYF. The CDR3, as DNA: TGCGCCAGCAGCTTGAACAGCCTCTCTGGAAACACCATATATTTT. The rearrangement links TRBV5-1 to TRBJ1-3, with unresolved D. Germline CDR1 SGHRS, CDR2 YFSETQ. The CDR3 covers 15 residues. With 1 base removed from V and 0 bases from J, the gap between germline ends came to 8 bases. Full variable domain (outside the CDR3, taken from reference TRBV5-1 and TRBJ1-3): KAGVTQTPRYLIKTRGQQVTLSCSPISGHRSVSWYQQTPGQGLQFLFEYFSETQRNKGNFPGRFSGRQFSNSRSEMNVSTLELGDSALYLCASSLNSLSGNTIYFGEGSWLTVV.

The V call is TRBV5-4, the J call TRBJ1-1; 7 bases match TRBD1. Germline trimming cut 5 bases from V and 6 bases from J; bases unmatched to any gene: 25. In germline, CDR1 is SGHNT, CDR2 YYREEE (reference sequence). The length of the CDR3 is 19 residues. The CDR3 sequence is CASRATSTGTALRWSEAFF. The CDR3 coding sequence is TGTGCCAGCAGGGCAACGTCAACCGGGACAGCTCTCCGTTGGTCTGAAGCTTTCTTT.

This sequence joins TRBV6-1 and TRBJ1-5, with D possibly TRBD1 on 6 matching bases. V lost 2 bases, J lost 3 bases, and 14 bases lay in between. CDR3 length equals 16 residues. From germline, CDR1 is MNHNS and CDR2 SASEGT. CDR3 in DNA: TGTGCCAGCAGTGAATTCGGGACATTGAACAATCAGCCCCAGCATTTT. This codes for CASSEFGTLNNQPQHF.

The chain is built from TRBV5-1 and TRBJ1-1; D remains unclear. V gave up 1 base and J gave up 0 bases, with 4 bases separating them. Germline CDR1 is SGHRS and CDR2 is YFSETQ. The CDR3 loop spans 13 amino acids. The CDR3 reads CASSLRVNTEAFF. For the CDR3, the DNA is TGCGCCAGCAGCTTGAGAGTGAACACTGAAGCTTTCTTT.

V is TRBV29-1 and J is TRBJ1-5; D is possibly TRBD1 (5 bases). Trimming stripped 6 bases from V and 3 bases from J, with 12 bases between. Germline V gene lookup returns CDR1 SQVTM and CDR2 ANQGSEA. CDR3 size: 13 residues. As DNA, the CDR3 is TGCAGCGTCCGACTGGACACCAATCAGCCCCAGCATTTT. Protein: CSVRLDTNQPQHF.

J is TRBJ2-2 and V is TRBV7-9; D uncertain. Germline CDR1 SEHNR, CDR2 FQNEAQ (reference sequence). V lost 3 bases and J lost 0, with 2 bases in between. The CDR3 loop spans 13 amino acids. CDR3 nucleotides: TGTGCCAGCAGCTTCACGAACACCGGGGAGCTGTTTTTT. Protein: CASSFTNTGELFF.

This clone appeared once. This sequence joins TRBV4-3 and TRBJ1-2; D gene ambiguous. The germline V and J ends were trimmed by 1 base and 3 bases, with 12 bases remaining between them. CDR3 length: 15 residues. Germline V CDR1 and CDR2: LGHNA, YSLEER. CDR3 coding DNA: TGCGCCAGCAGCCAAGTAACCGGGAGCTACTATGGCTACACCTTC. Its translation: CASSQVTGSYYGYTF.

The rearrangement uses TRBV27 and TRBJ1-6; 8 bases line up with TRBD1. The germline gives CDR1 MNHEY, CDR2 SMNVEV (reference sequence). After removal of 4 bases from V and 10 bases from J, the junction contained 9 bases not matched to a gene. The CDR3 totals 15 residues. The CDR3 here is CASSSPGTGFSPLHF. DNA for the CDR3: TGTGCCAGCAGTTCCCCCGGGACAGGCTTCTCACCCCTCCACTTT.

V gene TRBV18 combines with J gene TRBJ2-3, with 10 bases lining up with TRBD2. The CDR3 length is 15 residues. The ends lost 6 bases at V and 6 bases at J; junction bases unmatched: 9. Germline V gene sequence: CDR1 KGHSH, CDR2 LQKENI. CDR3 sequence: CASSERGGRADTQYF. In nucleotides, the CDR3 is TGTGCCAGCTCCGAGCGGGGGGGCCGGGCCGATACGCAGTATTTT.

V and J are TRBV28 and TRBJ2-7, with 11 bases identical to TRBD2. This CDR3 region has 13 residues. The germline CDR1 and CDR2 sequences are MDHEN and SYDVKM. The CDR3 DNA reads as TGTGCAACTAGCGGGAGTTTCTCCTACGAGCAGTACTTC. Its protein is CATSGSFSYEQYF.

This clone was counted once. The chain couples TRBV9 to TRBJ1-2, with D possibly being TRBD1 (5 bases). CDR1 and CDR2 from the germline V gene are SGDLS and YYNGEE. The CDR3 loop spans 13 amino acids. The ends were cut back, 6 bases at V and 8 bases at J, with 17 bases in the middle. CDR3 loop: CASTRVLGQGYTF. The CDR3 DNA sequence: TGTGCCAGCACCCGAGTCTTGGGGCAAGGCTACACCTTC. The variable domain in full, completed from reference TRBV9 and TRBJ1-2, reads DSGVTQTPKHLITATGQRVTLRCSPRSGDLSVYWYQQSLDQGLQFLIQYYNGEERAKGNILERFSAQQFPDLHSELNLSSLELGDSALYFCASTRVLGQGYTFGSGTRLTVV.

The genes are TRBV19 and TRBJ1-1, with D tentatively TRBD1 (6 bases). Germline V lookup: CDR1 LNHDA, CDR2 SQIVND (reference sequence). V shed 4 bases and J shed 0 bases, with 12 bases lying between them. The CDR3 is 15 residues long. CDR3 DNA sequence: TGTGCCAGTAGTAGTCGAACAGGGTTGAACACTGAAGCTTTCTTT. It is translated as CASSSRTGLNTEAFF.

This clone came up once. This chain links TRBV28 with TRBJ2-1; TRBD2 is a possible D gene (5 bases). The V gene's germline CDR1 is MDHEN and CDR2 SYDVKM. Trimming removed 1 base from V and 10 bases from J, with 14 bases in between. The CDR3 extends over 14 amino acids. CDR3 coding DNA: TGTGCCAGCAGTTTATTTGTAGGAGCGGTCGAGCAGTTCTTC. This codes for CASSLFVGAVEQFF.

The rearrangement uses TRBV10-3 and TRBJ2-7; a weak D match, TRBD2 (5 bases). Per the germline V gene, CDR1 is ENHRY and CDR2 is SYGVKD. Deletions cut 10 bases from V and 2 bases from J, with 9 bases between. The CDR3 contains 11 residues. In DNA, the CDR3 is TGTGCCACCCGAGGGACCTACGAGCAGTACTTC. Amino acid sequence: CATRGTYEQYF.

CDR3: CASRLDRETQPQHF. CDR3 nucleotide sequence: TGTGCCAGCAGACTTGACAGGGAAACTCAGCCCCAGCATTTT. The V call is TRBV2, the J call TRBJ1-5, with 7 positions matching TRBD1. Trimming at V came to 6 bases and at J to 6 bases, leaving 8 bases not matched to a gene. Germline lookup yields CDR1 SNHLY and CDR2 FYNNEI. The CDR3 sequence is 14 residues long.

This chain joins TRBV7-9 and TRBJ2-1; 8 bases align to TRBD2. Unmatched junction bases numbered 10, after V lost 1 base and J lost 2 bases. This CDR3 has 18 residues. CDR1 and CDR2 (germline): SEHNR, FQNEAQ (reference sequence). The CDR3: CASSLESRAGGTYNEQFF. CDR3 DNA: TGTGCCAGCAGCTTAGAATCCCGGGCGGGGGGTACCTACAATGAGCAGTTCTTC.

This clone was recorded once. This rearrangement joins TRBV11-2 to TRBJ2-1, with 9 bases that match TRBD2. The CDR3 sequence is 15 residues long. V shed 5 bases and J 8 bases; nucleotides not matched to a gene: 10. CDR1 SGHAT and CDR2 FQNNGV come from the germline V gene. The CDR3: CASSRLYSGSDEQFF. The CDR3 nucleotides are TGTGCCAGCAGCCGCCTTTATAGCGGGAGCGATGAGCAGTTCTTC.